This T cell receptor (beta chain) is drawn from a study of molecular identifiers for immune sequencing clone quantification. Study overall: Replicate RNA from around 20,000 or 100,000 naive CD8 T cells formed five aliquots; four were sequenced.

The germline CDR1 and CDR2 sequences are MNHEY and SVGAGI. Deletions cut 2 bases from V and 0 bases from J, with 4 bases between. CDR3 length: 13 amino acids. This clonotype has a count of ten or more. Its antigen is not identified. Study results and caveats: Highly expanded clone sizes could be underestimated by identical TCR molecules sharing a barcode.

TCRdb reprocessed the PCR reads via MiXCR and lists one record per CDR3 protein. This table has about 330,000 distinct CDR3 sequences, roughly 24% appearing once. The sample consisted of naive CD8+ T cells from blood, with Jurkat cell RNA spiked in. Indicated subset: FACS-sorted CD8+CD4-CCR7+CD45RA+ naive T cells. V and J are TRBV6-5 and TRBJ1-1; D not resolved. This receptor was obtained from a human donor in good health. Some libraries in this study had Jurkat cell RNA spiked in. The CDR3 reads CASSYDLNTEAFF. CDR3 in DNA: TGTGCCAGCAGTTACGACTTGAACACTGAAGCTTTCTTT.